Listed below are T cell receptor beta chains from one sample, sequenced in a study of T cells after yellow fever vaccination. TCRdb independently ran MiXCR on the 5' RACE reads; one entry per CDR3 protein. The table lists about 75,000 distinct CDR3 sequences, about 7.3% of them singletons. The sequenced sample was CD8+ T cells sorted from PBMCs, obtained around 10 days after the first yellow fever vaccination. The receptor source for this set is a man aged 18 to 29 who received the YFV17D yellow fever vaccine. The CDR3 runs from the conserved cysteine through the conserved F or W. A D gene is named only where the DNA matches it firmly. Rows give clone size only sometimes, using once, few, many, or a class for an expanded clone.

d_call: .; v_call: TRBV19; j_call: TRBJ2-1; clone_size: many; cdr3_aa: CASSMGGGPLEQFF; cdr3_nt: TGTGCCAGTAGTATGGGAGGGGGCCCTCTGGAGCAGTTCTTC
d_call: .; v_call: TRBV7-6; j_call: TRBJ1-2; clone_size: many; cdr3_aa: CASSSYRTEDVQYGYTF; cdr3_nt: TGTGCCAGCAGCTCGTATAGGACAGAGGATGTCCAATATGGCTACACCTTC
d_call: .; v_call: TRBV4-1; j_call: TRBJ1-3; clone_size: .; cdr3_aa: CASSQDPTGRNTIYF; cdr3_nt: TGCGCCAGCAGCCAAGATCCTACAGGACGAAACACCATATATTTT
d_call: .; v_call: TRBV20-1; j_call: TRBJ2-1; clone_size: many; cdr3_aa: CSALPGGSSDNEQFF; cdr3_nt: TGCAGTGCGTTGCCAGGGGGTTCTAGCGACAATGAGCAGTTCTTC
d_call: TRBD2; v_call: TRBV7-2; j_call: TRBJ2-1; clone_size: .; cdr3_aa: CASSLVSGGLSIGQFF; cdr3_nt: TGTGCCAGCAGCTTAGTGAGCGGGGGCCTTTCTATCGGGCAGTTCTTC
d_call: .; v_call: TRBV4-1; j_call: TRBJ2-5; clone_size: many; cdr3_aa: CASSQVPPLISPLEETQYF; cdr3_nt: TGCGCCAGCAGCCAAGTCCCTCCTTTGATTTCTCCTCTCGAAGAGACCCAGTACTTC
d_call: TRBD2; v_call: TRBV5-4; j_call: TRBJ2-5; clone_size: .; cdr3_aa: CASSLRGEETQYF; cdr3_nt: TGTGCCAGCAGCTTGCGGGGGGAAGAGACCCAGTACTTC
d_call: TRBD1; v_call: TRBV6-2/TRBV6-3; j_call: TRBJ2-5; clone_size: many; cdr3_aa: CASSWTGKETQYF; cdr3_nt: TGTGCCAGCAGTTGGACAGGGAAAGAGACCCAGTACTTC
d_call: TRBD1; v_call: TRBV9; j_call: TRBJ1-1; clone_size: many; cdr3_aa: CASSVDRHGTGSNTEAFF; cdr3_nt: TGTGCCAGCAGCGTAGATAGACACGGGACAGGGTCGAACACTGAAGCTTTCTTT
d_call: TRBD1; v_call: TRBV28; j_call: TRBJ1-1; clone_size: many; cdr3_aa: CASRYEGAWDTEAFF; cdr3_nt: TGTGCCAGCAGGTACGAGGGGGCGTGGGACACTGAAGCTTTCTTT
d_call: TRBD1; v_call: TRBV5-1; j_call: TRBJ1-5; clone_size: .; cdr3_aa: CASATGENNQPQHF; cdr3_nt: TGCGCCAGCGCAACAGGGGAAAACAATCAGCCCCAGCATTTT
d_call: .; v_call: TRBV11-2; j_call: TRBJ1-2; clone_size: few; cdr3_aa: CASSLEGGVYGYTF; cdr3_nt: TGTGCCAGCAGCTTAGAGGGGGGCGTCTATGGCTACACCTTC
d_call: .; v_call: TRBV2; j_call: TRBJ2-5; clone_size: .; cdr3_aa: CASRPREPTFWETQYF; cdr3_nt: TGTGCCAGCAGGCCACGGGAGCCTACGTTTTGGGAGACCCAGTACTTC
d_call: .; v_call: TRBV14; j_call: TRBJ2-2; clone_size: many; cdr3_aa: CASSQERKGSRELFF; cdr3_nt: TGTGCCAGCAGCCAAGAACGGAAGGGGAGCCGGGAGCTGTTTTTT
d_call: .; v_call: TRBV12-3/TRBV12-4; j_call: TRBJ1-2; clone_size: many; cdr3_aa: CASSPPGSYGYTF; cdr3_nt: TGTGCCAGCAGCCCGCCAGGGAGCTATGGCTACACCTTC
d_call: TRBD1; v_call: TRBV7-9; j_call: TRBJ1-1; clone_size: few; cdr3_aa: CASSSKAGGGTEAFF; cdr3_nt: TGTGCCAGCAGCTCCAAGGCAGGGGGGGGCACTGAAGCTTTCTTT
d_call: TRBD1; v_call: TRBV12-5; j_call: TRBJ1-1; clone_size: .; cdr3_aa: CASGLTPQGANTEAFF; cdr3_nt: TGTGCTAGTGGTTTGACCCCCCAGGGGGCGAACACTGAAGCTTTCTTT
d_call: .; v_call: TRBV15; j_call: TRBJ1-3; clone_size: few; cdr3_aa: CATSRDPGTVSGNTIYF; cdr3_nt: TGTGCCACCAGCAGAGATCCTGGGACGGTCTCTGGAAACACCATATATTTT
d_call: TRBD1; v_call: TRBV12-3/TRBV12-4; j_call: TRBJ2-7; clone_size: many; cdr3_aa: CASSSTDRENEQYF; cdr3_nt: TGTGCCAGCAGTTCTACGGACAGGGAGAACGAGCAGTACTTC
d_call: TRBD1; v_call: TRBV2; j_call: TRBJ2-5; clone_size: .; cdr3_aa: CASSEGVWGQGYLETQYF; cdr3_nt: TGTGCCAGCAGTGAAGGTGTTTGGGGACAGGGGTATTTGGAGACCCAGTACTTC
d_call: .; v_call: TRBV6-5; j_call: TRBJ1-4; clone_size: many; cdr3_aa: CASSPLNRDEKLFF; cdr3_nt: TGTGCCAGCAGTCCACTGAACAGGGATGAAAAACTGTTTTTT
d_call: TRBD2; v_call: TRBV9; j_call: TRBJ2-3; clone_size: many; cdr3_aa: CASSVSGLPRDTQYF; cdr3_nt: TGTGCCAGCAGCGTATCGGGACTACCGAGGGATACGCAGTATTTT
d_call: TRBD1; v_call: TRBV15; j_call: TRBJ2-2; clone_size: few; cdr3_aa: CATSTIWGTANTGELFF; cdr3_nt: TGTGCCACCAGCACCATATGGGGGACAGCGAACACCGGGGAGCTGTTTTTT
d_call: .; v_call: TRBV5-5; j_call: TRBJ2-3; clone_size: few; cdr3_aa: CASSMEPGGADTQYF; cdr3_nt: TGTGCCAGCAGCATGGAGCCGGGGGGCGCAGATACGCAGTATTTT
d_call: TRBD2; v_call: TRBV11-2; j_call: TRBJ2-3; clone_size: many; cdr3_aa: CASSPGGLAVGTDTQYF; cdr3_nt: TGTGCCAGCAGCCCGGGGGGACTAGCGGTCGGCACAGATACGCAGTATTTT